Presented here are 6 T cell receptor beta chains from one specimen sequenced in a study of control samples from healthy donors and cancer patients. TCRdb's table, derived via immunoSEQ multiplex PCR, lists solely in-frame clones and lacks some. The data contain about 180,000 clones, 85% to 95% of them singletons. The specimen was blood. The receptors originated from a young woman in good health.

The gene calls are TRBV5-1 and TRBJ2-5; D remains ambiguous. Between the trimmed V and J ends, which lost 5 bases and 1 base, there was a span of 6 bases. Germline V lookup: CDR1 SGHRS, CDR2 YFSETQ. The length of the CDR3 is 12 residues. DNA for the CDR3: TGCGCCAGCAGTTACAGCCAAGAGACCCAGTACTTC. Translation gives CASSYSQETQYF. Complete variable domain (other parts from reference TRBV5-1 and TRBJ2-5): KAGVTQTPRYLIKTRGQQVTLSCSPISGHRSVSWYQQTPGQGLQFLFEYFSETQRNKGNFPGRFSGRQFSNSRSEMNVSTLELGDSALYLCASSYSQETQYFGPGTRLLVL.

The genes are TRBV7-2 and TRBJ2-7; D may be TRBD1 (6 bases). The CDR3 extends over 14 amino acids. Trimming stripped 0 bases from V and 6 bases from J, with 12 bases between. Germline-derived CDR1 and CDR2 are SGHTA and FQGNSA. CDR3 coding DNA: TGTGCCAGCAGCTTAGCGCCAGGGGTCGGCGAGCAGTACTTC. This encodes CASSLAPGVGEQYF.

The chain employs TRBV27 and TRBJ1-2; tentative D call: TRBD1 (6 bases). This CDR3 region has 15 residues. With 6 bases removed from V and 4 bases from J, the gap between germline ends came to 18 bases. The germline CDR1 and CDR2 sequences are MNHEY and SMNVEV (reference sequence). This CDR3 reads CASRPLLGQLYGYTF. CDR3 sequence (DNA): TGTGCCAGCAGACCACTTCTCGGACAGCTCTATGGCTACACCTTC.

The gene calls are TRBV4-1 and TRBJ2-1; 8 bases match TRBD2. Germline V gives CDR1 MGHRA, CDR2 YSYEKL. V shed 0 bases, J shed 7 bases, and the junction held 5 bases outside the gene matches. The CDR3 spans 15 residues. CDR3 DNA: TGCGCCAGCAGCCAAGATAAGCGGGGGAGGAATGAGCAGTTCTTC. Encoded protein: CASSQDKRGRNEQFF.

This CDR3 reads CASSYSNYNEQFF. CDR3 in DNA: TGTGCCAGCAGTTACAGCAACTACAATGAGCAGTTCTTC. The chain employs TRBV6-5 and TRBJ2-1; no firm D call. Trimming took 2 bases from V and 3 from J, leaving 5 bases between them. CDR3 size: 13 residues. Germline CDR1 MNHEY, CDR2 SVGAGI.

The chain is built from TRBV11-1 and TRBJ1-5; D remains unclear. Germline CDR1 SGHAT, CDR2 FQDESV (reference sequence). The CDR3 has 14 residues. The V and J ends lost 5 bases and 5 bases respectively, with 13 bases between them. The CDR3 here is CASSDRAFDQPQHF. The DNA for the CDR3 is TGTGCCAGCAGCGACCGGGCCTTTGATCAGCCCCAGCATTTT.